These 25 T cell receptor beta chains originate from one sample sequenced in a study of shared clonotypes between healthy human individuals. TCRdb's copy holds only in-frame clones and misses some; the assay was immunoSEQ multiplex PCR. The repertoire consists of over 750,000 clones, with approximately 97% occurring once and the leading ten covering about 0.22%. CD45RO-negative cells were positively selected for CCR7, leaving out terminally differentiated effector memory CD45RA+ cells. The sample taken for sequencing was naive CD8+ T cells sorted from blood. These receptors were collected from a man younger than 40 in good health.

The chain recombines TRBV6-5 with TRBJ2-1, with 10 bases identical to TRBD2. V lost 5 bases to trimming and J lost 4 bases; unmatched junction nucleotides: 5. Germline V gene lookup returns CDR1 MNHEY and CDR2 SVGAGI. The CDR3 has 15 amino acids. The CDR3 DNA is TGTGCCAGCAGTAATCTAGCGGGAGAATACAATGAGCAGTTCTTC. This gives the protein CASSNLAGEYNEQFF.

Remarks on this clone: Additional DNA sequences in this sample encode the identical CDR3. The chain joins TRBV9 to TRBJ2-7, with 9 bases fitting TRBD1. Germline CDR1 SGDLS, CDR2 YYNGEE. V shed 0 bases and J 3 bases; nucleotides not matched to a gene: 1. This CDR3 is built from 14 residues. DNA of the CDR3: TGTGCCAGCAGCGTAGGACAGGGGGGCTACGAGCAGTACTTC. It specifies CASSVGQGGYEQYF.

Worth noting for this clone: Other DNA sequences in the same sample also yield this CDR3. The chain employs TRBV19 and TRBJ2-7, with 7 bases that match TRBD1. The CDR3 has 14 residues. Germline V gene sequence: CDR1 LNHDA, CDR2 SQIVND (reference sequence). V trimming: 5 bases; J trimming: 0 bases; junction bases outside the gene matches: 4. CDR3 sequence (DNA): TGTGCCAGTAGTTGGACAGGAAGCTCCTACGAGCAGTACTTC. This encodes CASSWTGSSYEQYF. Filled out from reference TRBV19 and TRBJ2-7, the complete variable domain reads DGGITQSPKYLFRKEGQNVTLSCEQNLNHDAMYWYRQDPGQGLRLIYYSQIVNDFQKGDIAEGYSVSREKKESFPLTVTSAQKNPTAFYLCASSWTGSSYEQYFGPGTRLTVT.

The J gene is TRBJ2-2, the V gene TRBV7-6; no clear D gene. Germline CDR1 SGHVS, CDR2 FNYEAQ. The V end lost 6 bases, the J end lost 5 bases, and 4 bases lay between the germline ends. The CDR3 is 11 amino acids. As DNA, the CDR3 is TGTGCCAGCAGTGATACCGGGGAGCTGTTTTTT. Its protein product is CASSDTGELFF.

This sequence joins TRBV7-9 and TRBJ2-7; 8 nucleotides line up with TRBD2. The CDR3 is made up of 13 amino acids. Trimming cost V 5 bases and J 5 bases; bases outside gene matches: 5. Germline CDR1 and CDR2: SEHNR and FQNEAQ (reference sequence). CDR3 sequence: CASSMTSVHEQYF. The CDR3 bases are TGTGCCAGCAGCATGACTAGCGTCCACGAGCAGTACTTC.

The chain links TRBV11-3 to TRBJ2-2, with D possibly TRBD1 on 7 matching bases. Germline assignment: CDR1 SGHNT and CDR2 YENEEA. The CDR3 is 13 amino acids. The V and J ends lost 5 bases and 7 bases respectively, with 11 bases between them. Here the CDR3 reads CASSDREVGELFF. CDR3 bases: TGTGCCAGCAGCGACAGGGAGGTCGGGGAGCTGTTTTTT.

The gene calls are TRBV6-5 and TRBJ1-1, with D hard to call. The CDR3 covers 13 residues. Germline V lookup: CDR1 MNHEY, CDR2 SVGAGI. V lost 6 bases and J 0 bases, leaving 8 bases between the germline ends. The CDR3 bases are TGTGCCAGCAGAGAAAAAATGAACACTGAAGCTTTCTTT. It specifies CASREKMNTEAFF.

V usage is TRBV9 and J usage is TRBJ1-2; possibly TRBD1 for D (6 bases). The CDR3 consists of 13 residues. Germline V CDR1 and CDR2: SGDLS, YYNGEE. Trimming removed 2 bases from V and 6 bases from J, with 11 bases in between. The CDR3 DNA is TGTGCCAGCAGCGTTTCAGGGGTTGATGGCTACACCTTC. The encoded protein is CASSVSGVDGYTF. The full variable domain, completed using reference TRBV9 and TRBJ1-2, is DSGVTQTPKHLITATGQRVTLRCSPRSGDLSVYWYQQSLDQGLQFLIQYYNGEERAKGNILERFSAQQFPDLHSELNLSSLELGDSALYFCASSVSGVDGYTFGSGTRLTVV.

The chain couples TRBV10-2 to TRBJ2-5, with TRBD1 matching over 8 bases. The length of the CDR3 is 16 residues. V lost 4 bases, J lost 2 bases, and 9 bases stayed unmatched. Germline CDR1 and CDR2: WSHSY and SAAADI. The CDR3 reads CASSAEDRDEQETQYF. In DNA form, the CDR3 reads TGCGCCAGCAGTGCGGAGGACAGGGATGAACAAGAGACCCAGTACTTC.

The chain couples TRBV27 to TRBJ2-2; D remains unclear. V was trimmed by 2 bases and J by 4 bases, leaving 5 bases between them. Germline-derived CDR1 and CDR2 are MNHEY and SMNVEV (reference sequence). The CDR3 extends over 13 amino acids. This chain's CDR3 is CASSLPGTGELFF. The CDR3 nucleotides are TGTGCCAGCAGTTTACCCGGCACCGGGGAGCTGTTTTTT.

The chain carries TRBV11-2 and TRBJ2-1; D unclear. The germline CDR1 and CDR2 sequences are SGHAT and FQNNGV. With 4 bases removed from V and 8 bases from J, the gap between germline ends came to 12 bases. This CDR3 contains 13 residues. Written as DNA, the CDR3 is TGTGCCAGCAGCTCCTATCAGATCGATGAGCAGTTCTTC. Translating gives CASSSYQIDEQFF. The full variable domain, with the rest looked up from reference TRBV11-2 and TRBJ2-1, is EAGVAQSPRYKIIEKRQSVAFWCNPISGHATLYWYQQILGQGPKLLIQFQNNGVVDDSQLPKDRFSAERLKGVDSTLKIQPAKLEDSAVYLCASSSYQIDEQFFGPGTRLTVL.

The chain combines TRBV19 with TRBJ2-7; D possibly corresponds to TRBD2 (5 bases). Trimming took 4 bases from V and 6 from J, leaving 10 bases between them. The germline V gene has CDR1 LNHDA and CDR2 SQIVND (reference sequence). This CDR3 region has 12 residues. For the CDR3, the DNA is TGTGCCAGTAGTAGGGAGTTTGGCGAGCAGTACTTC. Translated: CASSREFGEQYF. The full variable domain, its missing parts supplied by reference TRBV19 and TRBJ2-7, is DGGITQSPKYLFRKEGQNVTLSCEQNLNHDAMYWYRQDPGQGLRLIYYSQIVNDFQKGDIAEGYSVSREKKESFPLTVTSAQKNPTAFYLCASSREFGEQYFGPGTRLTVT.

The chain carries TRBV21-1 and TRBJ2-3. TRBV21-1 is an annotated pseudogene. CDR3 length equals 13 residues. The CDR3 is CASSLRTGDTQYF. The CDR3, as DNA: TGTGCCAGCAGCCTTCGGACCGGGGATACGCAGTATTTT.

V gene TRBV5-1 combines with J gene TRBJ1-1; a possible D gene is TRBD1 (6 bases). The CDR3 sequence is 15 residues long. The V end was cut by 3 bases, the J end by 1 base, with 13 bases between. Per germline, CDR1 SGHRS and CDR2 YFSETQ. The CDR3 sequence is CASSSEGQSNTEAFF. In nucleotides, the CDR3 is TGCGCCAGCAGCTCAGAAGGACAGTCGAACACTGAAGCTTTCTTT. Supplemented by reference TRBV5-1 and TRBJ1-1, the full variable domain reads KAGVTQTPRYLIKTRGQQVTLSCSPISGHRSVSWYQQTPGQGLQFLFEYFSETQRNKGNFPGRFSGRQFSNSRSEMNVSTLELGDSALYLCASSSEGQSNTEAFFGQGTRLTVV.

Comments on this clone: Other DNA sequences from this sample encode an identical CDR3 as well. The rearrangement joins TRBV7-8 to TRBJ2-7; 7 nucleotides align to TRBD1. The J segment lost 2 bases and the V segment lost 4 bases, leaving 5 bases of the junction unmatched. Germline V gives CDR1 SGHVS, CDR2 FQNEAQ. The CDR3 spans 14 residues. For the CDR3, the DNA is TGTGCCAGCAGCTCCCGGGACAGAGCCTACGAGCAGTACTTC. Protein: CASSSRDRAYEQYF.

The chain combines TRBV7-8 with TRBJ2-7; no reliable D call. The length of the CDR3 is 16 residues. The V end was cut by 2 bases, the J end by 0 bases, with 14 bases between. Per germline, CDR1 SGHVS and CDR2 FQNEAQ. CDR3 loop: CASSLLRYGSSYEQYF. As DNA, the CDR3 is TGTGCCAGCAGCTTATTGAGGTACGGTAGCTCCTACGAGCAGTACTTC. Drawing the rest from reference TRBV7-8 and TRBJ2-7, the complete variable domain is GAGVSQSPRYKVAKRGQDVALRCDPISGHVSLFWYQQALGQGPEFLTYFQNEAQLDKSGLPSDRFFAERPEGSVSTLKIQRTQQEDSAVYLCASSLLRYGSSYEQYFGPGTRLTVT.

This chain uses TRBV27 with TRBJ1-1, with D unclear. Trimming took off 6 bases at V and 0 bases at J, with 5 bases between the two ends. The CDR3 loop spans 12 amino acids. Germline V lookup: CDR1 MNHEY, CDR2 SMNVEV (reference sequence). For the CDR3, the DNA is TGTGCCAGCAGCGGGGTGAACACTGAAGCTTTCTTT. Translation gives CASSGVNTEAFF.

The J gene is TRBJ2-1, the V gene TRBV2; TRBD2 matches 14 bases. Germline CDR1 reads SNHLY; CDR2 reads FYNNEI. The V and J ends lost 5 bases and 12 bases, in that order; junction bases with no gene match: 6. CDR3 length: 14 amino acids. In DNA, the CDR3 is TGTGCCAGCAGTCCGGGACTAGCGGGAGAATGGCAGTTCTTC. Protein sequence: CASSPGLAGEWQFF.

Of note for this clone: Other DNA sequences within the sample encode an identical CDR3. The chain is built from TRBV9 and TRBJ1-2; no clear D gene. The CDR3 sequence is 10 residues long. The V gene's germline CDR1 is SGDLS and CDR2 YYNGEE. V lost 3 bases and J 5 bases, leaving 2 bases between the germline ends. CDR3 in DNA: TGTGCCAGCAGCGGGTATGGCTACACCTTC. It is translated as CASSGYGYTF.

The gene calls are TRBV18 and TRBJ2-3, with TRBD2 identical over 9 bases. The CDR3 contains 16 residues. V dropped 2 bases and J dropped 3; count of bases not matched to a gene: 6. Germline V gene sequence: CDR1 KGHSH, CDR2 LQKENI. The chain's CDR3 is CASSPSVSGRTDTQYF. The CDR3 bases are TGTGCCAGCTCACCAAGTGTTAGCGGGAGAACAGATACGCAGTATTTT. Full variable domain (rest looked up from reference TRBV18 and TRBJ2-3): NAGVMQNPRHLVRRRGQEARLRCSPMKGHSHVYWYRQLPEEGLKFMVYLQKENIIDESGMPKERFSAEFPKEGPSILRIQQVVRGDSAAYFCASSPSVSGRTDTQYFGPGTRLTVL.

The chain is built from TRBV7-9 and TRBJ1-1, with a weak D call TRBD1 (5 bases). Germline V lookup: CDR1 SEHNR, CDR2 FQNEAQ (reference sequence). CDR3 size: 11 residues. Trimming shortened V by 7 bases and J by 9 bases, and 12 bases separated the two germline ends. The CDR3: CASTRGTQAFF. In DNA form, the CDR3 reads TGTGCCAGCACCCGCGGGACCCAAGCTTTCTTT.

The chain employs TRBV11-2 and TRBJ2-7; D gene uncertain. V lost 1 base and J 6 bases, leaving 10 bases between the germline ends. Germline V lookup: CDR1 SGHAT, CDR2 FQNNGV. CDR3 length equals 13 residues. The chain's CDR3 is CASSLGGSREQYF. The CDR3 DNA reads TGTGCCAGCAGCTTAGGGGGTAGCCGCGAGCAGTACTTC. The full variable domain, rest sourced from reference TRBV11-2 and TRBJ2-7, is EAGVAQSPRYKIIEKRQSVAFWCNPISGHATLYWYQQILGQGPKLLIQFQNNGVVDDSQLPKDRFSAERLKGVDSTLKIQPAKLEDSAVYLCASSLGGSREQYFGPGTRLTVT.

This chain links TRBV4-2 with TRBJ2-1; no definite D call. Germline CDR1 LGHNA, CDR2 YNFKEQ. This CDR3 region has 14 residues. V was shortened by 0 bases and J by 4 bases, with 7 bases between the two germline ends. The CDR3 is CASSQENRYNEQFF. CDR3 sequence (DNA): TGTGCCAGCAGCCAAGAGAACAGATACAATGAGCAGTTCTTC.

The chain uses TRBV27 and TRBJ1-1; a weak D match, TRBD1 (5 bases). Per the germline V gene, CDR1 is MNHEY and CDR2 is SMNVEV (reference sequence). The CDR3 runs to 11 residues. Deletions cut 6 bases from V and 5 bases from J, with 7 bases between. Written as DNA, the CDR3 is TGTGCCAGCAGCCAGGGAACTGAAGCTTTCTTT. This encodes CASSQGTEAFF.

The gene calls are TRBV6-1 and TRBJ2-7; D assignment may be TRBD1 or TRBD2 (6 bases each). V shed 0 bases and J shed 3 bases, with 15 bases lying between them. Per the germline V gene, CDR1 is MNHNS and CDR2 is SASEGT. The CDR3 runs 16 residues. CDR3 nucleotides: TGTGCCAGCAGTGAAGCGCGGGACATATCCGGCTACGAGCAGTACTTC. It is translated as CASSEARDISGYEQYF.